Here is one T cell receptor (beta chain) with its context. The antigen remains undetermined. Splitting of each subset's genomic DNA was done evenly across several immunoSEQ plates. TCRdb's table, derived via immunoSEQ multiplex PCR, lists solely in-frame clones and lacks some. This sample carries about 1 million clones, around four fifths of them seen once, and the ten largest clones take 1.4% to 1.5%. This specimen comes from a study of shared clonotypes between healthy human individuals. Study findings and constraints: Sampling was confined to blood; repertoires within tissues likely differ. There were few donors, and this limited the genetic and exposure-history diversity represented. Though the depth was large, rarefaction showed that sorted-subset sequencing was incomplete.

The sample consisted of memory CD4+ T cells sorted from blood. The subset was: CD45RA-negative fraction. The clonotype originates from a man aged 18-30 years in good health.

CDR3 sequence: CASRITGGAGEKLFF. The DNA of the CDR3 is TGTGCCAGCAGGATTACAGGGGGCGCGGGTGAAAAACTGTTTTTT. This rearrangement joins TRBV2 to TRBJ1-4; 9 bases are shared with TRBD1. Trimming cost V 6 bases and J 7 bases; bases outside gene matches: 9. Looked up from germline, CDR1 is SNHLY and CDR2 is FYNNEI. The CDR3 is 15 amino acids.